This passage covers 10 T cell receptor beta chains from one sample sequenced in a study of blood T cell repertoires in COVID-19. Method: immunoSEQ multiplex PCR; TCRdb's copy keeps in-frame clones and lacks some. In the table there are about 310,000 clones, about 90% of which are singletons. The sequenced sample was peripheral blood. These receptors were obtained from a woman in her forties or fifties who had recovered from COVID-19.

This clone has more than one count but fewer than ten. For the CDR3, the DNA is TGTGCCAGCAGCCCGCGGACTAGCGGGCCCTACAATGAGCAGTTCTTC. It codes for CASSPRTSGPYNEQFF. The chain recombines TRBV5-4 with TRBJ2-1, with 11 positions matching TRBD2. CDR1 SGHNT and CDR2 YYREEE come from the germline V gene (reference sequence). This CDR3 is 16 amino acids long. The V and J ends lost 4 bases and 2 bases, in that order; junction bases with no gene match: 5.

V and J are TRBV5-1 and TRBJ1-2, with TRBD1 identical over 9 bases. Germline V gene lookup returns CDR1 SGHRS and CDR2 YFSETQ. Losses at the gene ends were 4 bases for V and 6 bases for J; bases not matched to a gene: 10. The CDR3 is made up of 15 amino acids. The CDR3 DNA reads as TGCGCCAGCAGCCTACCGGGAACAGGGGGCGATGGCTACACCTTC. Translated, it gives CASSLPGTGGDGYTF.

The chain links TRBV7-8 to TRBJ2-1; 8 nucleotides agree with TRBD2. CDR3 size: 14 residues. The junction had 9 bases not matched to a gene; V was cut back by 4 bases and J by 10 bases. The germline V gene has CDR1 SGHVS and CDR2 FQNEAQ. The CDR3 protein is CASSSWGSGIEQFF. CDR3 nucleotide sequence: TGTGCCAGCAGCTCGTGGGGTAGCGGGATAGAGCAGTTCTTC.

The chain couples TRBV7-8 to TRBJ2-6; D not certain. Trimming removed 0 bases from V and 0 bases from J, with 12 bases in between. The length of the CDR3 is 18 residues. Germline-derived CDR1 and CDR2 are SGHVS and FQNEAQ. The CDR3 DNA is TGTGCCAGCAGCTTAGCGAGTTACCACAGCTCTGGGGCCAACGTCCTGACTTTC. Translated: CASSLASYHSSGANVLTF.

The J gene is TRBJ2-2, the V gene TRBV24-1; the D is unclear. Germline V lookup: CDR1 KGHDR, CDR2 SFDVKD. Trimming removed 5 bases from V and 4 bases from J, with 7 bases in between. The CDR3 sequence is 13 residues long. Here the CDR3 reads CATSGLVTGELFF. CDR3 bases: TGTGCCACCAGTGGTCTTGTCACCGGGGAGCTGTTTTTT.

The gene calls are TRBV5-4 and TRBJ2-1, with 13 bases matching TRBD2. The CDR3 is 17 residues long. V gave up 5 bases and J gave up 5 bases; unmatched junction bases: 10. Germline V gene lookup returns CDR1 SGHNT and CDR2 YYREEE (reference sequence). The CDR3 here is CASRAGTSGIVDNEQFF. The CDR3 DNA follows: TGTGCCAGCAGGGCCGGGACTAGCGGGATTGTCGACAATGAGCAGTTCTTC.

The chain joins TRBV28 to TRBJ1-2, with TRBD1 as a possible D gene (5 bases). V lost 5 bases, J lost 10 bases, and 17 bases lay in between. There are 13 residues in the CDR3. Germline V CDR1 and CDR2: MDHEN, SYDVKM. The CDR3 is CASSPPRQIHYTF. The CDR3 region has the DNA TGTGCCAGCAGTCCCCCTAGACAGATCCACTACACCTTC.

The genes are TRBV6-5 and TRBJ2-7, with TRBD1 identical over 10 bases. V shed 2 bases, J shed 3 bases, and the junction held 4 bases outside the gene matches. Germline CDR1 reads MNHEY; CDR2 reads SVGAGI. CDR3 size: 15 residues. The CDR3 nucleotides are TGTGCCAGCAGTTACCGGGACAGGGGAATCTACGAGCAGTACTTC. Amino acid sequence: CASSYRDRGIYEQYF.

The rearrangement uses TRBV6-5 and TRBJ2-1; TRBD2 agrees at 8 bases. Germline loops: CDR1 MNHEY, CDR2 SVGAGI. The CDR3 has 14 amino acids. With V trimmed by 4 bases and J by 4 bases, 3 bases remained unmatched. The CDR3 DNA sequence: TGTGCCAGCAGTTTAGCGGGACCGTACAATGAGCAGTTCTTC. This encodes CASSLAGPYNEQFF.

The sample holds one count of this clone. The chain is built from TRBV6-5 and TRBJ2-7; TRBD2 might be the D (6 bases). The CDR3 covers 13 residues. In germline, CDR1 is MNHEY, CDR2 SVGAGI. The V and J ends lost 6 bases and 5 bases respectively, with 14 bases between them. For the CDR3, the DNA is TGTGCCAGCAGGCGACTAGGAGGTAACGAGCAGTACTTC. Translating it yields CASRRLGGNEQYF.